Listed here is a single TCR beta chain. Its antigen is still unknown. This sample stems from a study of shared clonotypes between healthy human individuals. Clones were sequenced by immunoSEQ multiplex PCR, and TCRdb holds only the in-frame ones, with some missing. Here the sample spans about 1 million clones, around 78% being singletons. General study points: Richness estimates generally favored naive over memory subsets.

The V and J ends lost 0 bases and 6 bases respectively, with 11 bases between them. Germline values: CDR1 SGHVS, CDR2 FQNEAQ. The CDR3 sequence is 14 residues long. The chain combines TRBV7-8 with TRBJ1-1; no clear D gene. The sample taken for sequencing was memory CD4+ T cells from PBMCs. The subset: CD45RA-negative fraction. This clonotype was obtained from a young man in good health. Some clones in this sample may be carry-over from other donors' samples. For the CDR3, the DNA is TGTGCCAGCAGCTTAGCGCAAGGGCACCCTGAAGCTTTCTTT. Its protein product is CASSLAQGHPEAFF.